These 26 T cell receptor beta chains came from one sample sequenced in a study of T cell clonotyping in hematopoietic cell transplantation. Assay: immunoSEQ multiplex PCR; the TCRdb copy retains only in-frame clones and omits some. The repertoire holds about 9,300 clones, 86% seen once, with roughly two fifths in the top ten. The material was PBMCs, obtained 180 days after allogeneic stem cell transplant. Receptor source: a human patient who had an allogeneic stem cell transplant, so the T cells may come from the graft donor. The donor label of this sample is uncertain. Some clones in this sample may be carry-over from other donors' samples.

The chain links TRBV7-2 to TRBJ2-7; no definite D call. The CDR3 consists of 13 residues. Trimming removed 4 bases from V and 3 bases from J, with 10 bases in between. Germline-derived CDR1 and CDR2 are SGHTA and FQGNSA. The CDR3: CASSSRWVYEQYF. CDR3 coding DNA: TGTGCCAGCAGCTCCCGGTGGGTCTACGAGCAGTACTTC. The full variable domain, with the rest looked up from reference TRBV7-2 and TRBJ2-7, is GAGVSQSPSNKVTEKGKDVELRCDPISGHTALYWYRQSLGQGLEFLIYFQGNSAPDKSGLPSDRFSAERTGGSVSTLTIQRTQQEDSAVYLCASSSRWVYEQYFGPGTRLTVT.

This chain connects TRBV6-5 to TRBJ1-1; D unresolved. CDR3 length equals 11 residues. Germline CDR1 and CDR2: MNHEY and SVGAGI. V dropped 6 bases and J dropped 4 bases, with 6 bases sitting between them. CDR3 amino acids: CASRQSTEAFF. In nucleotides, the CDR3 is TGTGCCAGCAGGCAAAGCACTGAAGCTTTCTTT.

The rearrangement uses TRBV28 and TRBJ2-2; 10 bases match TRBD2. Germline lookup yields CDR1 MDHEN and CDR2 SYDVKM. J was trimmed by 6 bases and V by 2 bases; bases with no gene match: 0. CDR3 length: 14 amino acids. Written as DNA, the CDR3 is TGTGCCAGCAGTTTAAGCGGGGGGGCCGGGGAGCTGTTTTTT. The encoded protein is CASSLSGGAGELFF.

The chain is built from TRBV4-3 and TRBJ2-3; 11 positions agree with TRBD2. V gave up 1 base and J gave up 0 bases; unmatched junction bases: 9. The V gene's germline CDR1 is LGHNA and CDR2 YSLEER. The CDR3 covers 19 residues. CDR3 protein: CASSQVPLAGGSSTDTQYF. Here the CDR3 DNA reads TGCGCCAGCAGCCAAGTACCCCTAGCGGGGGGCTCTAGCACAGATACGCAGTATTTT.

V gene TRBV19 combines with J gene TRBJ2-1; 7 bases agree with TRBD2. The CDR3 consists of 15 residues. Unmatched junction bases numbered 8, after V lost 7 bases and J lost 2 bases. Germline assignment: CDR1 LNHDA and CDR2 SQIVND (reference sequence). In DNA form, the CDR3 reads TGTGCCAGTACTCCCCACGGGGGGACCTACAATGAGCAGTTCTTC. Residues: CASTPHGGTYNEQFF.

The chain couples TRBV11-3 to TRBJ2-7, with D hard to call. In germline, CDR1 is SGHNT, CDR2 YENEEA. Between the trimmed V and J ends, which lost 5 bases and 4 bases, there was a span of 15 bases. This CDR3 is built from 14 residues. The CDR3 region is CASSAHPGPYEQYF. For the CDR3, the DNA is TGTGCCAGCAGCGCCCACCCAGGACCATACGAGCAGTACTTC.

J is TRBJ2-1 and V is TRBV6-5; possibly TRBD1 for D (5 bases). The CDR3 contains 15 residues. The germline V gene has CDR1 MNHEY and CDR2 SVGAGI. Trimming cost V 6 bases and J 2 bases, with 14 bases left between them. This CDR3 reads CASSPSGIPYNEQFF. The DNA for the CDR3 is TGTGCCAGCAGCCCCTCAGGGATCCCCTACAATGAGCAGTTCTTC.

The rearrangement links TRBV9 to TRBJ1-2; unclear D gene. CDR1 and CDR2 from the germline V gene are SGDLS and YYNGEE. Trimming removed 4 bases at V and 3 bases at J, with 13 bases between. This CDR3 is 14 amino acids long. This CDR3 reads CASSPDGRDYGYTF. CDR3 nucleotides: TGTGCCAGCAGCCCAGATGGCAGAGACTATGGCTACACCTTC.

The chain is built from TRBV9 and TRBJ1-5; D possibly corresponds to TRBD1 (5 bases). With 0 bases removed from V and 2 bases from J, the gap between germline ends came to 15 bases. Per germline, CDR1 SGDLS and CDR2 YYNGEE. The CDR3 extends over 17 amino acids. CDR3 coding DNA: TGTGCCAGCAGCGTAGGGGACGAAAGAGGGGGCAATCAGCCCCAGCATTTT. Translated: CASSVGDERGGNQPQHF.

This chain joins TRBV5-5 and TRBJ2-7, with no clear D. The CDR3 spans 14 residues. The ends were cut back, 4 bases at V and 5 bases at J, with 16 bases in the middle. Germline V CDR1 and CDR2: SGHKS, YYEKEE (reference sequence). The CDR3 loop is CASSPRQFRHEQYF. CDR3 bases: TGTGCCAGCAGCCCCCGCCAGTTTCGACACGAGCAGTACTTC.

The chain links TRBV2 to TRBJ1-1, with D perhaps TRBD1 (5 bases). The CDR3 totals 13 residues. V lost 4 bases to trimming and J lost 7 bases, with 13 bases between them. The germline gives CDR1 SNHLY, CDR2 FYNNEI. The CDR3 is CASSARTRGEAFF. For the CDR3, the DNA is TGTGCCAGCAGTGCCCGGACGAGGGGTGAAGCTTTCTTT.

CDR3 sequence: CASTRDTNYGYTF. As DNA, the CDR3 is TGCGCCAGCACCCGGGACACCAACTATGGCTACACCTTC. The chain links TRBV5-1 to TRBJ1-2, with TRBD1 as a possible D gene (6 bases). The CDR3 has 13 residues. V dropped 6 bases and J dropped 2 bases, with 11 bases sitting between them. The germline V gene has CDR1 SGHRS and CDR2 YFSETQ.

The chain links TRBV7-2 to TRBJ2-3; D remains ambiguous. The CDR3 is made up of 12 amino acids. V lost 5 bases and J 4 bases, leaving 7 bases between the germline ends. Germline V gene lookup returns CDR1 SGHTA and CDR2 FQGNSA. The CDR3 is CASSPWPDTQYF. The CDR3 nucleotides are TGTGCCAGCAGCCCCTGGCCAGATACGCAGTATTTT.

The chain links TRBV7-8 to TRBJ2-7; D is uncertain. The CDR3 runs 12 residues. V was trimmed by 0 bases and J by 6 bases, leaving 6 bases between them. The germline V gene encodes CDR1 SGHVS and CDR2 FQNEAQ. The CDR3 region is CASSLAGGEQYF. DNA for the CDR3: TGTGCCAGCAGCTTAGCAGGCGGCGAGCAGTACTTC.

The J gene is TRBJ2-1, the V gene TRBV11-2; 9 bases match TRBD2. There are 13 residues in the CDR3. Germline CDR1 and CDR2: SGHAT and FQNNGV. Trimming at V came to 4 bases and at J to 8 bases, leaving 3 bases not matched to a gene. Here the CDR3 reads CASSSTSGYEQFF. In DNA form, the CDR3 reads TGTGCCAGCAGCTCGACTAGCGGCTATGAGCAGTTCTTC.

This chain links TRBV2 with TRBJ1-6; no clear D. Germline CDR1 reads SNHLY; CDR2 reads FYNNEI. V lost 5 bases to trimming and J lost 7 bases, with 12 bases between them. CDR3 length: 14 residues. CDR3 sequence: CASSRPTGNSPLHF. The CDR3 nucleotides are TGTGCCAGCAGTAGACCGACTGGGAATTCACCCCTCCACTTT. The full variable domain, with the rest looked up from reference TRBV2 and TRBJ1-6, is EPEVTQTPSHQVTQMGQEVILRCVPISNHLYFYWYRQILGQKVEFLVSFYNNEISEKSEIFDDQFSVERPDGSNFTLKIRSTKLEDSAMYFCASSRPTGNSPLHFGNGTRLTVT.

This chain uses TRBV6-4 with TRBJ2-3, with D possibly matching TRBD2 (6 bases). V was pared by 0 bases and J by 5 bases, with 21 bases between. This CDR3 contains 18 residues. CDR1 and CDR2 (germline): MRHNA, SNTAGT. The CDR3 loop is CASSDSTIIGGAKDTQYF. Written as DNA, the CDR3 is TGTGCCAGCAGTGACTCGACAATTATTGGCGGGGCGAAAGATACGCAGTATTTT.

CDR3 amino acids: CASSFIDRGNTGELFF. The CDR3 DNA reads as TGTGCCAGCAGCTTTATCGACAGGGGGAACACCGGGGAGCTGTTTTTT. V usage is TRBV5-6 and J usage is TRBJ2-2, with TRBD1 matching 8 bases. Germline CDR1 and CDR2: SGHDT and YYEEEE. The length of the CDR3 is 16 residues. The V gene end was trimmed by 2 bases and the J gene end by 1 base; junction bases not matched to a gene: 4.

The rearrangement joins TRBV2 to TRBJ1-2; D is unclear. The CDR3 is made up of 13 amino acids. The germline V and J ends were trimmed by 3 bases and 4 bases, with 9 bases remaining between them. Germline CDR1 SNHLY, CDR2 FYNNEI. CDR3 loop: CASSDVAAYGYTF. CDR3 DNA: TGTGCCAGCAGTGATGTGGCAGCCTATGGCTACACCTTC.

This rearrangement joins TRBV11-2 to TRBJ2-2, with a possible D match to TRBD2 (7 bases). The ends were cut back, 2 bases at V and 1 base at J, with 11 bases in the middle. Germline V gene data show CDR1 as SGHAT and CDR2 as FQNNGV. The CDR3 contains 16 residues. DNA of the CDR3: TGTGCCAGCAGCTTAAGGGGGAGGGAGAACACCGGGGAGCTGTTTTTT. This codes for CASSLRGRENTGELFF.

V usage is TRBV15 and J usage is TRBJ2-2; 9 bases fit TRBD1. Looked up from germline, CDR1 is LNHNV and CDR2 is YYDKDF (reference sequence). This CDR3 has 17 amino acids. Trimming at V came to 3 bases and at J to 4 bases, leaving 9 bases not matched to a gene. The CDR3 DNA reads TGTGCCACCAGCAGGCCAGTTAGGACAGGGGCCACCGGGGAGCTGTTTTTT. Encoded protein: CATSRPVRTGATGELFF.

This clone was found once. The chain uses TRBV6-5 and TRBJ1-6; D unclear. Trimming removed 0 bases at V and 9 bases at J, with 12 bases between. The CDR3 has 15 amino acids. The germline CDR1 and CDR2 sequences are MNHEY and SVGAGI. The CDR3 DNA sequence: TGTGCCAGCAGTTACTCGCCAGTTTCAACTTCACCCCTCCACTTT. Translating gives CASSYSPVSTSPLHF.

The CDR3 sequence is CASNQGQGDDTGELFF. The CDR3 coding sequence is TGTGCCAGTAATCAGGGACAGGGGGACGACACCGGGGAGCTGTTTTTT. The rearrangement joins TRBV19 to TRBJ2-2, with 11 positions matching TRBD1. CDR1 and CDR2 from the germline V gene are LNHDA and SQIVND (reference sequence). V lost 7 bases to trimming and J lost 3 bases; unmatched junction nucleotides: 7. This CDR3 contains 16 residues.

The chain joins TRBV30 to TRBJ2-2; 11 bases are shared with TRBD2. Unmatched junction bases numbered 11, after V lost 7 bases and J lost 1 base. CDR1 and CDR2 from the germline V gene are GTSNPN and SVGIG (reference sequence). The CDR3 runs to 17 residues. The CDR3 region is CASTRLAGGGNTGELFF. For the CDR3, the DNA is TGTGCCTCCACCCGGCTAGCGGGGGGCGGGAACACCGGGGAGCTGTTTTTT.

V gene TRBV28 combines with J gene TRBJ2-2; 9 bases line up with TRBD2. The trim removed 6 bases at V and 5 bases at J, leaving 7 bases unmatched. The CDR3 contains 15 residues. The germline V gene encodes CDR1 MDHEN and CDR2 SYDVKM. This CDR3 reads CASRSSGVGTGELFF. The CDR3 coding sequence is TGTGCCAGCAGGTCTAGCGGGGTTGGGACCGGGGAGCTGTTTTTT.

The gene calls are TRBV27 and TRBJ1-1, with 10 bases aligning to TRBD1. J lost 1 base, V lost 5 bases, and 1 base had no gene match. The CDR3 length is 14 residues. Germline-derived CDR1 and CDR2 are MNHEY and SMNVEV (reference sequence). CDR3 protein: CASSRTGGNTEAFF. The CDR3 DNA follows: TGTGCCAGCAGTCGGACAGGGGGGAACACTGAAGCTTTCTTT.